This T cell receptor (beta chain) is drawn from a study of cytomegalovirus exposure and HLA in healthy donors. Looking at the study overall: The approximately 600 first-cohort repertoires shared a platform with the approximately 110 validation repertoires, as reported in a later analysis.

Using immunoSEQ multiplex PCR, the repertoire was profiled, and TCRdb retains in-frame clones only, with some absent. The data hold over 80,000 clones, with roughly 85% observed a single time. CDR1 and CDR2 (germline): SNHLY, FYNNEI. Between the trimmed V and J ends, which lost 4 bases and 0 bases, there was a span of 6 bases. The CDR3 is 13 amino acids. Sequencing used PBMCs. This TCR came from a man aged 18 to 29 in good health and CMV-seropositive. V and J are TRBV2 and TRBJ2-5; D not resolved. Written as DNA, the CDR3 is TGTGCCAGCAGTGGGCCCGACCAAGAGACCCAGTACTTC. Residues: CASSGPDQETQYF.